The 9 T cell receptor beta chains below come from one sample, sequenced in a study of blood T cell repertoires in COVID-19. Assay: immunoSEQ multiplex PCR; the TCRdb copy retains only in-frame clones and omits some. Among more than 300,000 clones listed, more than 75% were seen once. Sequenced: peripheral blood. These receptors came from a woman between 18 and 30 years old who had recovered from COVID-19.

The chain uses TRBV7-9 and TRBJ2-4; 11 bases agree with TRBD2. CDR3 size: 17 residues. Germline V lookup: CDR1 SEHNR, CDR2 FQNEAQ (reference sequence). V gave up 5 bases and J gave up 0 bases; unmatched junction bases: 6. CDR3 sequence: CASSAGTSGLAKNIQYF. The CDR3 DNA reads as TGTGCCAGCAGCGCCGGGACTAGCGGACTAGCCAAAAACATTCAGTACTTC.

DNA for the CDR3: TGTGCCATCAGTGAGTCTGCTAGCTCCTACAATGAGCAGTTCTTC. It encodes CAISESASSYNEQFF. The chain carries TRBV10-3 and TRBJ2-1; D gene ambiguous. Germline CDR1 ENHRY, CDR2 SYGVKD. V was pared by 0 bases and J by 0 bases, with 6 bases between. CDR3 length: 15 residues.

V and J are TRBV2 and TRBJ2-1, with TRBD2 identical over 8 bases. J lost 2 bases, V lost 9 bases, and 6 bases had no gene match. Germline lookup yields CDR1 SNHLY and CDR2 FYNNEI. This CDR3 is 14 amino acids long. The CDR3 region is CARRGLAAYNEQFF. CDR3 DNA sequence: TGTGCCAGGCGCGGACTAGCAGCCTACAATGAGCAGTTCTTC.

This clone has more than one count but fewer than ten. The chain has TRBV5-1 and TRBJ2-1, with 11 positions matching TRBD2. The germline CDR1 and CDR2 sequences are SGHRS and YFSETQ. The V gene end was trimmed by 2 bases and the J gene end by 5 bases; junction bases not matched to a gene: 6. This CDR3 comprises 16 residues. CDR3 amino acids: CASSFSGTSGDNEQFF. As DNA, the CDR3 is TGCGCCAGCAGCTTCTCAGGGACTAGCGGAGACAATGAGCAGTTCTTC.

The chain links TRBV12-3 or TRBV12-4 to TRBJ1-2; D gene unclear. V lost 5 bases, J lost 6 bases, and 13 bases lay in between. The CDR3 sequence is 13 residues long. The CDR3 DNA follows: TGTGCCAGCAGTCGGGCCCGGAGGGATGGCTACACCTTC. It is translated as CASSRARRDGYTF.

V is TRBV28 and J is TRBJ2-1, with 8 bases fitting TRBD2. The germline V gene encodes CDR1 MDHEN and CDR2 SYDVKM. With V trimmed by 3 bases and J by 3 bases, 7 bases remained unmatched. There are 16 residues in the CDR3. CDR3 in amino acids: CASSFPGAGVYNEQFF. In DNA form, the CDR3 reads TGTGCCAGCAGTTTCCCCGGAGCGGGAGTCTACAATGAGCAGTTCTTC.

This chain connects TRBV11-3 to TRBJ1-2; 7 nucleotides line up with TRBD1. Germline values: CDR1 SGHNT, CDR2 YENEEA. V shed 1 base, J shed 6 bases, and the junction held 8 bases outside the gene matches. The CDR3 runs to 15 residues. CDR3 sequence reads: CASSLVGKGANGYTF. The DNA for the CDR3 is TGTGCCAGCAGCTTAGTAGGCAAGGGGGCCAATGGCTACACCTTC.

This clone was counted only a few times. The rearrangement joins TRBV6-5 to TRBJ1-5, with D hard to call. The CDR3 is 15 residues long. V was pared by 2 bases and J by 0 bases, with 8 bases between. Germline values: CDR1 MNHEY, CDR2 SVGAGI. The chain's CDR3 is CASSYSWASNQPQHF. DNA of the CDR3: TGTGCCAGCAGTTACAGCTGGGCTAGCAATCAGCCCCAGCATTTT.

V gene TRBV6-6 combines with J gene TRBJ2-7; D may be TRBD1 (5 bases). This CDR3 comprises 14 residues. The ends were cut back, 2 bases at V and 6 bases at J, with 14 bases in the middle. Germline-derived CDR1 and CDR2 are MNHNY and SVGAGI (reference sequence). CDR3 in amino acids: CASSYIHGDSEQYV. The CDR3 nucleotides are TGTGCCAGCAGTTACATTCACGGTGACAGCGAGCAGTACGTC.